Below, 10 T cell receptor beta chains from the same sample are listed, as sequenced in a study of T cells expressing NK-cell markers. TCRdb derives one entry per CDR3 protein from the 5' RACE reads, leaving out DNA. Recorded for this sample: 500,000 or so distinct CDR3 sequences. The specimen was blood T cells: a sorted CD56 or NKG2C T cell subset, CD4+ or CD8+ T cells, or bulk PBMC T cells (not recorded which). The receptors derive from a man between 18 and 35 years old in good health.

This chain uses TRBV20-1 with TRBJ1-2. The CDR3 extends over 14 amino acids. CDR1 is DFQATT, CDR2 SNEGSKA, per germline (reference sequence). The CDR3 loop is CSASPVGGLYGYTF.

The chain uses TRBV20-1 and TRBJ2-3; without DNA, the TCRdb call of TRBD1 cannot be checked. Germline V gives CDR1 DFQATT, CDR2 SNEGSKA (reference sequence). The CDR3 spans 15 residues. Here the CDR3 reads CSARDRGRFTDTQYF.

V usage is TRBV29-1 and J usage is TRBJ2-7; TCRdb lists TRBD1, though no DNA is available to test this call. The CDR3 consists of 12 residues. Looked up from germline, CDR1 is SQVTM and CDR2 is ANQGSEA. CDR3: CSAKDRAYEQYF.

The chain uses TRBV7-6 and TRBJ2-2; no DNA is available, so the TRBD2 call from TCRdb remains unchecked. The CDR3 covers 18 residues. The V gene's germline CDR1 is SGHVS and CDR2 FNYEAQ. This CDR3 is CASSRSTQTSGRTGELFF.

This chain uses TRBV24-1 with TRBJ2-1; TCRdb calls TRBD2, which cannot be checked without DNA. This CDR3 is built from 17 residues. Germline V gene data show CDR1 as KGHDR and CDR2 as SFDVKD. This CDR3 is CATSDLATSGTYNEQFF.

The genes are TRBV2 and TRBJ2-3. CDR1 SNHLY and CDR2 FYNNEI come from the germline V gene. This CDR3 is 17 amino acids long. The CDR3 sequence: CASSEASAGLSADTQYF.

The rearrangement links TRBV20-1 to TRBJ2-3; TCRdb names TRBD1, which stays unverified in the absence of DNA. Germline CDR1 reads DFQATT; CDR2 reads SNEGSKA (reference sequence). The CDR3 runs 14 residues. The CDR3 reads CSARGRANADTQYF.

The CDR3 sequence is CASSPNREGSSYNEQFF. The chain employs TRBV3-1 and TRBJ2-1. Germline-derived CDR1 and CDR2 are LGHDT and YNNKEL (reference sequence). This CDR3 contains 17 residues.

The V and J genes are TRBV2 and TRBJ2-7; TCRdb's D call, TRBD1, is unchecked because there is no DNA. CDR3 length equals 13 residues. Germline-derived CDR1 and CDR2 are SNHLY and FYNNEI. This CDR3 is CASRRQGRYEQYF.

The chain couples TRBV7-6 to TRBJ2-4. CDR3 length equals 17 residues. CDR1 SGHVS and CDR2 FNYEAQ come from the germline V gene. The chain's CDR3 is CASSLNIKRTVQNIQYF.